This T cell receptor beta chain was sequenced for a study of T cell repertoires in cytomegalovirus infection. The germline V gene has CDR1 SGHVS and CDR2 FQNEAQ. The length of the CDR3 is 15 residues. The V segment lost 3 bases and the J segment 3 bases; nucleotides outside the gene matches: 3. TCRdb reprocessed the reads with MiXCR, giving one entry per CDR3 protein. The sample has around 120,000 distinct CDR3 sequences, 8.8% seen once; the top ten hold 10%. This clonotype showed up many times. The chain combines TRBV7-8 with TRBJ1-4, with 8 bases fitting TRBD1. Material for sequencing was PBMCs. The sequence came from a human donor in good health (CMV status not recorded). Some clones in this sample may be carry-over from other donors' samples. CDR3: CASSFTGGSNEKLFF. The DNA of the CDR3 is TGTGCCAGCAGCTTTACAGGGGGATCTAATGAAAAACTGTTTTTT.